This is a list of T cell receptor beta chains from one sample in a study of T-cell reconstitution after alpha-beta-depleted transplantation in children. TCRdb analysed the PCR reads with MiXCR anew, one entry per CDR3 protein. The sample includes about 280,000 distinct CDR3 sequences, more than 9% of them seen just once. Sequences were derived from peripheral blood, sampled 180 days after TCRalphabeta/CD19-depleted stem cell transplant. All receptors come from a male patient between 2 and 10 years old who had a stem cell transplant for chronic granulomatous disease, so the T cells may come from the graft donor. CDR3s include the opening cysteine and the closing phenylalanine or tryptophan. Fields, in order: clone size, V gene, D gene, J gene, CDR3 DNA, CDR3 protein. D genes are given only for firm matches. Size is stated for part of the rows, as once, few or many counts, or as a class when the clone is expanded.

clone_size: many
v_call: TRBV7-9
d_call: NA
j_call: TRBJ2-1
cdr3_nt: TGTGCCAGCAGCTTTAGTCCTGCGCAGAATGAGCAGTTCTTC
cdr3_aa: CASSFSPAQNEQFF

clone_size: many
v_call: TRBV5-1
d_call: TRBD1
j_call: TRBJ1-1
cdr3_nt: TGCGCCAGCAGCTTGTTGGGACAGGGGGCCTTCATGAACACTGAAGCTTTCTTT
cdr3_aa: CASSLLGQGAFMNTEAFF

clone_size: many
v_call: TRBV4-1
d_call: TRBD1
j_call: TRBJ2-5
cdr3_nt: TGCGCCAGCAGCCAAGACCGGACAGGGGAGGAGACCCAGTACTTC
cdr3_aa: CASSQDRTGEETQYF

clone_size: many
v_call: TRBV15
d_call: NA
j_call: TRBJ2-1
cdr3_nt: TGTGCCACCAGCAGAGATTGGGGCGTCGACAATGAGCAGTTCTTC
cdr3_aa: CATSRDWGVDNEQFF

clone_size: many
v_call: TRBV12-3/TRBV12-4
d_call: TRBD2
j_call: TRBJ2-2
cdr3_nt: TGTGCCAGCACTCGCGGGGGGAACACCGGGGAGCTGTTTTTT
cdr3_aa: CASTRGGNTGELFF

clone_size: NA
v_call: TRBV27
d_call: NA
j_call: TRBJ2-7
cdr3_nt: TGTGCCAGCAGTTTTGGGGAAGGCTACGAGCAGTACTTC
cdr3_aa: CASSFGEGYEQYF

clone_size: many
v_call: TRBV5-1
d_call: TRBD1
j_call: TRBJ2-4
cdr3_nt: TGCGCCAGCAGCCTCCGACAGGGCGACATTCAGTACTTC
cdr3_aa: CASSLRQGDIQYF

clone_size: many
v_call: TRBV6-1
d_call: TRBD1
j_call: TRBJ1-1
cdr3_nt: TGTGCCAGCAGTGGGACAGGGGTAAGCACTGAAGCTTTCTTT
cdr3_aa: CASSGTGVSTEAFF

clone_size: many
v_call: TRBV11-2
d_call: TRBD1
j_call: TRBJ2-7
cdr3_nt: TGTGCCAGCAGCGTAGACAGGGGCTCCTACGAGCAGTACTTC
cdr3_aa: CASSVDRGSYEQYF

clone_size: many
v_call: TRBV18
d_call: NA
j_call: TRBJ2-5
cdr3_nt: TGTGCCAGCTCTCGGACAGTGCAAGAGACCCAGTACTTC
cdr3_aa: CASSRTVQETQYF

clone_size: many
v_call: TRBV4-3
d_call: TRBD1
j_call: TRBJ2-7
cdr3_nt: TGCGCCAGCAGCCAAGCCACCGGGACAGGCAGCTACGAGCAGTACTTC
cdr3_aa: CASSQATGTGSYEQYF

clone_size: many
v_call: TRBV7-3
d_call: NA
j_call: TRBJ2-7
cdr3_nt: TGTGCCAGCAGCTTAACGTCATCGGGACCCATCCCTTACGAGCAGTACTTC
cdr3_aa: CASSLTSSGPIPYEQYF

clone_size: NA
v_call: TRBV7-9
d_call: TRBD1
j_call: TRBJ1-1
cdr3_nt: TGTGCCAGCAGCTTAGATCGAACCGGGACAGGGATAGAGGCTTTCTTT
cdr3_aa: CASSLDRTGTGIEAFF

clone_size: many
v_call: TRBV5-1
d_call: TRBD2
j_call: TRBJ2-1
cdr3_nt: TGCGCCAGCAGCTATGCGGGGGGCCGGGATGAGCAGTTCTTC
cdr3_aa: CASSYAGGRDEQFF

clone_size: many
v_call: TRBV7-8
d_call: TRBD1
j_call: TRBJ1-2
cdr3_nt: TGTGCCAGCAGCTTACCGACGACAGGGGGTCCTGGCTACACCTTC
cdr3_aa: CASSLPTTGGPGYTF

clone_size: many
v_call: TRBV27
d_call: NA
j_call: TRBJ2-3
cdr3_nt: TGTGCCAGCAGCCCGAGCAAGGGGAGAACGCAGTATTTT
cdr3_aa: CASSPSKGRTQYF

clone_size: many
v_call: TRBV20-1
d_call: NA
j_call: TRBJ2-1
cdr3_nt: TGCAGTGCTAAGACACTCAATGAGCAGTTCTTC
cdr3_aa: CSAKTLNEQFF

clone_size: many
v_call: TRBV12-3/TRBV12-4
d_call: TRBD2
j_call: TRBJ2-3
cdr3_nt: TGTGCCAGCAGAACGGGACTAGCGGGAGTTCTCACAGATACGCAGTATTTT
cdr3_aa: CASRTGLAGVLTDTQYF

clone_size: NA
v_call: TRBV23-1
d_call: NA
j_call: TRBJ2-2
cdr3_nt: TGCGCCCGATCTACTGAAGGCAAGCTGTTTTTT
cdr3_aa: CARSTEGKLFF

clone_size: NA
v_call: TRBV5-4
d_call: NA
j_call: TRBJ2-5
cdr3_nt: TGTGCCAGCAGCTTGAGCAGGGAGTACCAAGAGACCCAGTACTTC
cdr3_aa: CASSLSREYQETQYF

clone_size: many
v_call: TRBV29-1
d_call: NA
j_call: TRBJ2-7
cdr3_nt: TGCAGCGTTGCCCCAGGGGGAGGGTACGAGCAGTACTTC
cdr3_aa: CSVAPGGGYEQYF

clone_size: many
v_call: TRBV4-3
d_call: NA
j_call: TRBJ1-3
cdr3_nt: TGCGCCAGCAGCCAAGTTACTGGAAACACCATATATTTT
cdr3_aa: CASSQVTGNTIYF

clone_size: many
v_call: TRBV7-2
d_call: TRBD2
j_call: TRBJ2-5
cdr3_nt: TGTGCCAGCAGCTCTAGCGGTTACCAAGAGACCCAGTACTTC
cdr3_aa: CASSSSGYQETQYF

clone_size: many
v_call: TRBV28
d_call: NA
j_call: TRBJ1-1
cdr3_nt: TGTGCCAGCAGTGTCGGACAGCTTGAAGCTTTCTTT
cdr3_aa: CASSVGQLEAFF

clone_size: many
v_call: TRBV20-1
d_call: NA
j_call: TRBJ2-5
cdr3_nt: TGCAGTGCTTCCAGGCAGGGGAAAGAGACCCAGTACTTC
cdr3_aa: CSASRQGKETQYF

clone_size: many
v_call: TRBV27
d_call: TRBD1
j_call: TRBJ2-7
cdr3_nt: TGTGCCAGCAGTCGACAGGGTCACGAGCAGTACTTC
cdr3_aa: CASSRQGHEQYF

clone_size: NA
v_call: TRBV20-1
d_call: TRBD2
j_call: TRBJ2-1
cdr3_nt: TGCAGTGCTACCCCGGGACTAGCGGGAGAGACTGGCTCCTACAATGAGCAGTTCTTC
cdr3_aa: CSATPGLAGETGSYNEQFF

clone_size: many
v_call: TRBV12-3/TRBV12-4
d_call: NA
j_call: TRBJ2-5
cdr3_nt: TGTGCCAGCAGTTTTGGTTGGGAGACCCAGTACTTC
cdr3_aa: CASSFGWETQYF

clone_size: many
v_call: TRBV2
d_call: NA
j_call: TRBJ2-1
cdr3_nt: TGTGCCAGCAGTGAACAGGGGGGCTACAATGAGCAGTTCTTC
cdr3_aa: CASSEQGGYNEQFF

clone_size: many
v_call: TRBV20-1
d_call: NA
j_call: TRBJ2-1
cdr3_nt: TGCAGTGCTAGAGAGATTACTCGTCTCACAAGGTACAATGAGCAGTTCTTC
cdr3_aa: CSAREITRLTRYNEQFF

clone_size: few
v_call: TRBV14
d_call: TRBD1
j_call: TRBJ1-1
cdr3_nt: TGTGCCAGCAGCCCGGGCCCGAGACAGGGAAGTTACACTGAAGCTTTCTTT
cdr3_aa: CASSPGPRQGSYTEAFF

clone_size: many
v_call: TRBV7-9
d_call: NA
j_call: TRBJ1-3
cdr3_nt: TGTGCCAGCAGCTTACGGAGTGGGGCAGGAAACACCATATATTTT
cdr3_aa: CASSLRSGAGNTIYF

clone_size: many
v_call: TRBV20-1
d_call: NA
j_call: TRBJ2-1
cdr3_nt: TGCAGTGCTAGAGATCGTTCGGCGGGGGCTAATTCCTACAGCAATGAGCAGTTCTTC
cdr3_aa: CSARDRSAGANSYSNEQFF

clone_size: many
v_call: TRBV6-1
d_call: TRBD1
j_call: TRBJ2-1
cdr3_nt: TGTGCCAGCAGCCCCGGGACAGGGCCCTACAATGAGCAGTTCTTC
cdr3_aa: CASSPGTGPYNEQFF